What follows are 24 T cell receptor beta chains derived from one specimen sequenced in a study of T cells in Graves' hyperthyroidism and ophthalmopathy. TCR beta CDR3 regions were amplified from RNA transcripts. Primed by the HTBI set, a first-round RT-PCR was run on the TCR CDR3. TCRdb fed the multiplex PCR reads into MiXCR, producing one record per CDR3 protein. The repertoire holds some 500,000 distinct CDR3 sequences, with approximately 14% as singletons. Material for sequencing was blood. These receptors were collected from a woman younger than 30 with Graves' hyperthyroidism.

This clonotype was seen many times. The chain employs TRBV10-3 and TRBJ1-2, with D uncertain. Germline assignment: CDR1 ENHRY and CDR2 SYGVKD. The CDR3 length is 16 residues. Trimming cost V 3 bases and J 3 bases, with 17 bases left between them. DNA of the CDR3: TGTGCCATCAGTGAAAGGATTGCGGTGGGCGACTATGGCTACACCTTC. Amino acids: CAISERIAVGDYGYTF.

CDR3 region: CASSQDSLNEQFF. As DNA, the CDR3 is TGTGCCAGCAGCCAGGACTCTCTCAATGAGCAGTTCTTC. The chain employs TRBV27 and TRBJ2-1; maybe TRBD2 (5 bases). V was shortened by 6 bases and J by 6 bases, with 12 bases between the two germline ends. CDR1 and CDR2 (germline): MNHEY, SMNVEV (reference sequence). The length of the CDR3 is 13 residues.

This clonotype was seen a few times. The DNA for the CDR3 is TGTGCCAGTAGTACGGGGGTCCAAACTTTAAATCAGCCCCAGCATTTT. It codes for CASSTGVQTLNQPQHF. The rearrangement links TRBV19 to TRBJ1-5; D perhaps matches TRBD1 (5 bases). The CDR3 is 16 amino acids. Germline CDR1 reads LNHDA; CDR2 reads SQIVND (reference sequence). Trimming took off 4 bases at V and 4 bases at J, with 17 bases between the two ends.

This clonotype was detected a few times. This rearrangement joins TRBV12-3 or TRBV12-4 to TRBJ2-7; no definite D call. Trimming took 3 bases from V and 0 from J, leaving 9 bases between them. This CDR3 is built from 14 residues. The CDR3 here is CASSLSPFSYEQYF. CDR3 nucleotide sequence: TGTGCCAGCAGTTTGAGTCCTTTCTCCTACGAGCAGTACTTC.

This clonotype was seen more than once but under ten times. The chain is built from TRBV5-1 and TRBJ1-5; 9 bases line up with TRBD1. Germline lookup yields CDR1 SGHRS and CDR2 YFSETQ. The CDR3 loop spans 15 amino acids. Trimming took 4 bases from V and 4 from J; bases not matched to a gene: 6. This chain's CDR3 is CASSPGTGINQPQHF. Here the CDR3 DNA reads TGCGCCAGCAGCCCCGGGACAGGGATAAATCAGCCCCAGCATTTT.

This clonotype was detected only a few times. The chain carries TRBV20-1 and TRBJ1-5; a weak D match, TRBD1 (5 bases). V was shortened by 1 base and J by 5 bases, with 9 bases between the two germline ends. CDR1 is DFQATT, CDR2 SNEGSKA, per germline (reference sequence). This CDR3 has 13 residues. This CDR3 is CSARGQRDQPQHF. CDR3 nucleotides: TGCAGTGCTAGAGGACAGAGAGATCAGCCCCAGCATTTT.

The V call is TRBV20-1, the J call TRBJ1-3; D ambiguous. Germline V CDR1 and CDR2: DFQATT, SNEGSKA (reference sequence). The CDR3 is 13 amino acids. The germline V and J ends were trimmed by 3 bases and 3 bases, with 9 bases remaining between them. The CDR3 nucleotides read TGCAGTGCTAGTAGTGGTAATGGAAACACCATATATTTT. This translates into CSASSGNGNTIYF.

The table lists this clonotype with many counts. The chain recombines TRBV6-1 with TRBJ1-4, with 8 bases fitting TRBD1. The ends lost 6 bases at V and 8 bases at J; junction bases unmatched: 8. CDR1 MNHNS and CDR2 SASEGT come from the germline V gene. The CDR3 runs 14 residues. CDR3 nucleotide sequence: TGTGCCAGCAGAGGAGGACAGGGAAAGGAAAAACTGTTTTTT. Protein: CASRGGQGKEKLFF.

This clonotype came up many times. The chain links TRBV20-1 to TRBJ2-1; 12 bases are shared with TRBD2. The J segment lost 7 bases and the V segment lost 5 bases, leaving 9 bases of the junction unmatched. Germline V lookup: CDR1 DFQATT, CDR2 SNEGSKA (reference sequence). The CDR3 totals 15 residues. The chain's CDR3 is CSAAHLAGGRNEQFF. The DNA of the CDR3 is TGCAGTGCTGCCCATCTAGCGGGAGGGAGAAATGAGCAGTTCTTC.

This clonotype was recorded many times. The rearrangement joins TRBV7-8 to TRBJ2-1, with D possibly matching TRBD2 (6 bases). The V end was cut by 1 base, the J end by 5 bases, with 12 bases between. This CDR3 has 15 residues. Looked up from germline, CDR1 is SGHVS and CDR2 is FQNEAQ. CDR3 in amino acids: CASSLVLAPHNEQFF. In DNA form, the CDR3 reads TGTGCCAGCAGCTTAGTCCTAGCGCCTCACAATGAGCAGTTCTTC.

A few counts support this clonotype. The V call is TRBV5-6, the J call TRBJ2-1; 11 nucleotides match TRBD2. The CDR3 totals 16 residues. Germline-derived CDR1 and CDR2 are SGHDT and YYEEEE. J was trimmed by 5 bases and V by 0 bases; bases with no gene match: 4. The CDR3 DNA follows: TGTGCCAGCAGCTTGGATACTAGCGGGAGACACAATGAGCAGTTCTTC. As protein: CASSLDTSGRHNEQFF.

This clonotype was recorded at least ten times. The chain links TRBV4-1 to TRBJ2-7; unclear D gene. CDR1 is MGHRA, CDR2 YSYEKL, per germline. The CDR3 has 15 residues. V dropped 5 bases and J dropped 2 bases, with 16 bases sitting between them. CDR3 residues: CASSKLTILPYEQYF. As DNA, the CDR3 is TGCGCCAGCAGCAAATTAACTATCCTTCCCTACGAGCAGTACTTC.

The table lists this clonotype with many counts. The chain is built from TRBV10-3 and TRBJ1-2, with D possibly matching TRBD1 (6 bases). The germline V and J ends were trimmed by 3 bases and 4 bases, with 12 bases remaining between them. Germline-derived CDR1 and CDR2 are ENHRY and SYGVKD. This CDR3 contains 14 residues. The CDR3 here is CAISDPRTVYGYTF. The CDR3 DNA follows: TGTGCCATCAGTGACCCGAGGACAGTCTATGGCTACACCTTC.

This clonotype was recorded at least ten times. The V and J genes are TRBV28 and TRBJ1-3, with D uncertain. V gave up 3 bases and J gave up 6 bases, with 15 bases separating them. CDR3 length: 15 residues. Germline values: CDR1 MDHEN, CDR2 SYDVKM. The CDR3 nucleotides read TGTGCCAGCAGTTTGTGGCAAGCACACCCAAACACCATATATTTT. This gives the protein CASSLWQAHPNTIYF. Drawing the rest from reference TRBV28 and TRBJ1-3, the complete variable domain is DVKVTQSSRYLVKRTGEKVFLECVQDMDHENMFWYRQDPGLGLRLIYFSYDVKMKEKGDIPEGYSVSREKKERFSLILESASTNQTSMYLCASSLWQAHPNTIYFGEGSWLTVV.

A few counts support this clonotype. The chain combines TRBV5-1 with TRBJ2-5; 7 bases fit TRBD2. The CDR3 has 19 amino acids. The germline CDR1 and CDR2 sequences are SGHRS and YFSETQ. Losses at the gene ends were 0 bases for V and 1 base for J; bases not matched to a gene: 15. The CDR3 DNA reads as TGCGCCAGCAGCTTGGGACTAGCAGGAGCTACCAGCAGCCAAGAGACCCAGTACTTC. Translating gives CASSLGLAGATSSQETQYF.

In this sample, this clonotype turned up many times. V usage is TRBV19 and J usage is TRBJ1-1; TRBD1 might be the D (5 bases). The CDR3 runs 14 residues. Deletions cut 1 base from V and 4 bases from J, with 10 bases between. Germline V gene lookup returns CDR1 LNHDA and CDR2 SQIVND (reference sequence). The CDR3 spells CASSIGGVGTEAFF. The CDR3 DNA sequence: TGTGCCAGTAGTATAGGGGGGGTGGGCACTGAAGCTTTCTTT.

This clonotype has a handful of counts. The CDR3 DNA reads TGTGCCAGCAGCCCCGGGACTAGCGTTACCTACGAGCAGTACGTC. Its protein product is CASSPGTSVTYEQYV. The chain combines TRBV6-1 with TRBJ2-7, with 10 positions matching TRBD2. From germline, CDR1 is MNHNS and CDR2 SASEGT. The CDR3 spans 15 residues. With V trimmed by 6 bases and J by 2 bases, 7 bases remained unmatched.

The chain couples TRBV7-6 to TRBJ2-3, with D tentatively TRBD2 (6 bases). V was cut by 5 bases and J by 3 bases, with 12 bases left in between. The CDR3 is 14 amino acids. Germline values: CDR1 SGHVS, CDR2 FNYEAQ. The CDR3: CASSPGTVTDTQYF. The DNA of the CDR3 is TGTGCCAGCAGCCCCGGGACTGTAACAGATACGCAGTATTTT.

This clonotype was found many times. The CDR3 DNA is TGTGCCAGCAGTCCCCCGGAGGGGGCGAGGACTGAAGCTTTCTTT. Protein product: CASSPPEGARTEAFF. The J gene is TRBJ1-1, the V gene TRBV28, with 7 bases that match TRBD1. Germline V gene lookup returns CDR1 MDHEN and CDR2 SYDVKM. The ends lost 5 bases at V and 5 bases at J; junction bases unmatched: 11. The CDR3 is 15 residues long.

This clonotype was counted at least ten times. V and J are TRBV11-2 and TRBJ2-3; TRBD2 aligns across 11 bases. Trimming took 4 bases from V and 4 from J; bases not matched to a gene: 10. Germline CDR1 and CDR2: SGHAT and FQNNGV. The CDR3 extends over 17 amino acids. The CDR3 region is CASSSPRGSGRADTQYF. Here the CDR3 DNA reads TGTGCCAGCAGCTCACCCCGAGGTAGCGGGAGGGCAGATACGCAGTATTTT.

This clonotype has at least ten counts. The chain recombines TRBV11-2 with TRBJ1-1, with unresolved D. This CDR3 has 10 amino acids. Trimming removed 3 bases from V and 8 bases from J, with 4 bases in between. Germline-derived CDR1 and CDR2 are SGHAT and FQNNGV. The CDR3 region is CASSLGEAFF. DNA of the CDR3: TGTGCCAGCAGCTTGGGGGAAGCTTTCTTT.

This clonotype was observed at least ten times. The rearrangement joins TRBV30 to TRBJ2-1; maybe TRBD2 (5 bases). Trimming stripped 5 bases from V and 4 bases from J, with 12 bases between. This CDR3 is built from 13 residues. The germline V gene has CDR1 GTSNPN and CDR2 SVGIG (reference sequence). The CDR3 region is CAWALGPYNEQFF. In DNA, the CDR3 is TGTGCCTGGGCACTAGGACCATACAATGAGCAGTTCTTC. Filled out from reference TRBV30 and TRBJ2-1, the complete variable domain reads SQTIHQWPATLVQPVGSPLSLECTVEGTSNPNLYWYRQAAGRGLQLLFYSVGIGQISSEVPQNLSASRPQDRQFILSSKKLLLSDSGFYLCAWALGPYNEQFFGPGTRLTVL.

The V call is TRBV5-8, the J call TRBJ1-5; no clear D. The CDR3 extends over 14 amino acids. Germline lookup yields CDR1 SGHTS and CDR2 YDEGEE. V dropped 0 bases and J dropped 0 bases, with 4 bases sitting between them. The CDR3 loop is CASSLVPSNQPQHF. In nucleotides, the CDR3 is TGTGCCAGCAGCTTGGTGCCTAGCAATCAGCCCCAGCATTTT. The whole variable domain, filled in from reference TRBV5-8 and TRBJ1-5, reads EAGVTQSPTHLIKTRGQQATLRCSPISGHTSVYWYQQALGLGLQFLLWYDEGEERNRGNFPPRFSGRQFPNYSSELNVNALELEDSALYLCASSLVPSNQPQHFGDGTRLSIL.

This clonotype was seen repeatedly, ten times or more. The V and J genes are TRBV2 and TRBJ1-1; TRBD1 matches 7 bases. The CDR3 sequence is 13 residues long. The germline gives CDR1 SNHLY, CDR2 FYNNEI. V trimming: 1 base; J trimming: 8 bases; junction bases outside the gene matches: 4. The CDR3 DNA follows: TGTGCCAGCAGTGAAGAGGGGGCGGGGGAAGCTTTCTTT. This translates into CASSEEGAGEAFF.